The 3 T cell receptor beta chains below were found in one sample sequenced in a study of blood T cell repertoires in COVID-19. Generated by immunoSEQ multiplex PCR, the TCRdb table keeps only in-frame clones and is missing some. The sample lists some 150,000 clones, roughly 80% occurring once. Sequences were obtained from PBMCs or T cells enriched from blood (not recorded which). The receptors were gathered from a woman aged 40-49 years who had recovered from COVID-19.

The chain is built from TRBV7-2 and TRBJ2-7; 7 positions match TRBD1. The CDR3 extends over 13 amino acids. V lost 3 bases to trimming and J lost 6 bases; unmatched junction nucleotides: 5. Germline lookup yields CDR1 SGHTA and CDR2 FQGNSA. CDR3 nucleotides: TGTGCCAGCAGCTTTTTGGGACAGAGCGAGCAGTACTTC. This codes for CASSFLGQSEQYF.

The rearrangement links TRBV14 to TRBJ2-1; tentative D call: TRBD2 (5 bases). Deletions cut 5 bases from V and 8 bases from J, with 16 bases between. CDR3 length equals 14 residues. Per the germline V gene, CDR1 is SGHDN and CDR2 is FVKESK. In DNA, the CDR3 is TGTGCCAGCAGCTTATTCGGGGTGATGGATGAGCAGTTCTTC. Protein: CASSLFGVMDEQFF.

This rearrangement joins TRBV6-2 or TRBV6-3 to TRBJ2-1; 7 nucleotides align to TRBD2. Looked up from germline, CDR1 is MNHEY and CDR2 is SVGEGT. Trimming at V came to 5 bases and at J to 9 bases, leaving 16 bases not matched to a gene. CDR3 length: 16 residues. The CDR3 loop reads CASSPYAGEWGSEQFF. The DNA for the CDR3 is TGTGCCAGCAGTCCCTATGCGGGAGAATGGGGCAGTGAGCAGTTCTTC.